This T cell receptor (beta chain) stems from a study of cytotoxic CD8 clonotypes in ibrutinib-treated CLL. Across the study: Some 25 partial and 2 complete responses; at median roughly 68 months, 14 remitted, approximately 12 progressed. When averaged across all of the samples, the counts came to approximately 250,000 productive templates and 80,000 to 100,000 productive rearrangements.

Points from the study as a whole: The clonality went up when patients responded to ibrutinib and dropped back toward baseline at progression. Baseline clonality, above age-matched healthy donor levels, tracked circulating CD8+ T-cell counts.

Profiling relied on immunoSEQ multiplex PCR, and the TCRdb table lists in-frame clones only, not all of them. The data contain about 40,000 clones, about 70% of them singletons. In regard to this clone: The antigen remains undetermined.

There are 11 residues in the CDR3. Trimming left V 3 bases short and J 5 bases short, with 2 bases between. The germline CDR1 and CDR2 sequences are MDHEN and SYDVKM. J is TRBJ1-5 and V is TRBV28; D is ambiguous. The TCR originated in a human donor with chronic lymphocytic leukemia. The sequencing here drew on PBMCs, taken at disease progression, from a patient treated with ibrutinib. The CDR3: CASSLDQPQHF. CDR3 coding DNA: TGTGCCAGCAGTTTGGATCAGCCCCAGCATTTT.